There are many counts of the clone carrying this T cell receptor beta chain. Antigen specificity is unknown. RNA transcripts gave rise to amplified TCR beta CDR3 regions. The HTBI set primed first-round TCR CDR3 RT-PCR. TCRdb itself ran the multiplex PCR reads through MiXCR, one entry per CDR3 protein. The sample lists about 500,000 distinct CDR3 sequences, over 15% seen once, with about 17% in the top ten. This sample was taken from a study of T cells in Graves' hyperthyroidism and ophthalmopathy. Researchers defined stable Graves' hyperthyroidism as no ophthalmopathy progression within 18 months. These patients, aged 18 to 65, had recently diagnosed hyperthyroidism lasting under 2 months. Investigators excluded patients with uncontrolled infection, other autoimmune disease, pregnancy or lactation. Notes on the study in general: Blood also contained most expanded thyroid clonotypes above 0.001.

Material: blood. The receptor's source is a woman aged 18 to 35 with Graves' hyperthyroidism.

The CDR3 bases are TGTGCCAGCAGTTTAGCGGGAGGACTCTACGAGCAGTACTTC. This translates into CASSLAGGLYEQYF. V is TRBV12-3 or TRBV12-4 and J is TRBJ2-7, with D possibly TRBD2 on 6 matching bases. Trimming stripped 0 bases from V and 3 bases from J, with 9 bases between. The CDR3 is made up of 14 amino acids.